The present entry profiles one T cell receptor (beta chain) with its context. Source study methods: Quantification of nucleated cells was approximated via reference gene primer amplification. Only in-frame clones appear in the TCRdb table, and some are missing; sequencing was by immunoSEQ multiplex PCR. The V and J calls and clone size were taken over from that table, and D and trimming were inferred from the DNA. Altogether fewer than 30,000 clones are present, over 75% being singletons, with the ten largest covering less than 65%. The CDR3 totals 15 residues. Germline V gene lookup returns CDR1 LNHDA and CDR2 SQIVND (reference sequence). V dropped 3 bases and J dropped 6; count of bases not matched to a gene: 9. This sample is drawn from a study of blood T cell repertoires in COVID-19. Study background: The origin of the acute and convalescent COVID-19 samples was the United States, Italy and Spain. T cells, B-cell-depleted T cells, or PBMCs supplied cDNA or gDNA.

The chain is built from TRBV19 and TRBJ2-7; 9 bases match TRBD2. Sequenced material: peripheral blood. This receptor was taken from a man between 50 and 59 years old with active or convalescent COVID-19. The CDR3 loop reads CASSIIAGEGAEQYF. The CDR3 nucleotides are TGTGCCAGTAGTATCATAGCGGGAGAGGGTGCCGAGCAGTACTTC.